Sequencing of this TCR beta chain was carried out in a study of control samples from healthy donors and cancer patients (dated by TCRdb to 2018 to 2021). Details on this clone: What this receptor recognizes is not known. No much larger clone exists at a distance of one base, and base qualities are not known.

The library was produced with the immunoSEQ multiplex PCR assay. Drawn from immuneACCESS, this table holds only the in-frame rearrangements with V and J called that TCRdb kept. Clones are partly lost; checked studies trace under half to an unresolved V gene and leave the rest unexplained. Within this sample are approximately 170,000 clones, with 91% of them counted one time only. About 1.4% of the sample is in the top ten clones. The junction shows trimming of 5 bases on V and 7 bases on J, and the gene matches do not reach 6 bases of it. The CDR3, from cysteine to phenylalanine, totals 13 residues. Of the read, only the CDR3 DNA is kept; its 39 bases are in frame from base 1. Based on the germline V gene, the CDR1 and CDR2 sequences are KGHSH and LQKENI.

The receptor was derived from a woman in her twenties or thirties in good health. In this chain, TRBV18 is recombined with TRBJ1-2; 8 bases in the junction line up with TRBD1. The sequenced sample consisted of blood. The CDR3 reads CASSLATGVGYTF. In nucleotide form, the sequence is TGTGCCAGCTCATTAGCGACAGGGGTTGGCTACACCTTC. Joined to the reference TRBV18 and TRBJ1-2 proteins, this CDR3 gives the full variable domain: NAGVMQNPRHLVRRRGQEARLRCSPMKGHSHVYWYRQLPEEGLKFMVYLQKENIIDESGMPKERFSAEFPKEGPSILRIQQVVRGDSAAYFCASSLATGVGYTFGSGTRLTVV.